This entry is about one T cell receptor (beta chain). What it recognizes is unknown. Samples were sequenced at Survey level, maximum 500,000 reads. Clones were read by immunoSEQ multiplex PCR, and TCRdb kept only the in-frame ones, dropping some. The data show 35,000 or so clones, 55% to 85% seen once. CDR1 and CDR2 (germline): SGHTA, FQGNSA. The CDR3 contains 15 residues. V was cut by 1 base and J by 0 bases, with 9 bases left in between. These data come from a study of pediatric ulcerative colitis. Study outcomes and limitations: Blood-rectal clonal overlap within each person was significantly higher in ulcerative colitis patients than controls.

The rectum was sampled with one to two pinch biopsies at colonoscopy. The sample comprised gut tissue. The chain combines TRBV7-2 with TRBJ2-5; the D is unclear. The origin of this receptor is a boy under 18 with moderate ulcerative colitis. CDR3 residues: CASSLGRTNQETQYF. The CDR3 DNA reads TGTGCCAGCAGCTTAGGTCGGACCAACCAAGAGACCCAGTACTTC.